What follows are 27 T cell receptor beta chains derived from one specimen sequenced in a study of cytomegalovirus exposure and HLA in healthy donors. The PCR made use of 60 Vbeta and 13 Jbeta primers. Generated by immunoSEQ multiplex PCR, the TCRdb table keeps only in-frame clones and is missing some. Here the sample spans around 140,000 clones, roughly four fifths being singletons. The sequencing sample was made of PBMCs. The receptors stem from a female donor in good health and CMV-seropositive.

This chain connects TRBV27 to TRBJ2-2; 7 positions agree with TRBD1. The CDR3 is 13 amino acids. CDR1 is MNHEY, CDR2 SMNVEV, per germline (reference sequence). With 5 bases clipped from V and 7 bases from J, the junction kept 4 bases outside the gene matches. CDR3 protein: CASSKTGVGELFF. The CDR3 DNA reads TGTGCCAGCAGTAAAACAGGGGTCGGGGAGCTGTTTTTT.

This rearrangement joins TRBV5-5 to TRBJ1-6; the D gene is possibly TRBD1 (5 bases). Trimming left V 4 bases short and J 6 bases short, with 8 bases between. The CDR3 extends over 13 amino acids. In germline, CDR1 is SGHKS, CDR2 YYEKEE (reference sequence). The CDR3 DNA follows: TGTGCCAGCAGCACAGGTACTAATTCACCCCTCCACTTT. This gives the protein CASSTGTNSPLHF.

The sample holds a few counts of this clone. The chain joins TRBV10-1 to TRBJ1-5; D is uncertain. Germline V gene lookup returns CDR1 WNHNN and CDR2 SYGVQD (reference sequence). This CDR3 comprises 16 residues. The germline V and J ends were trimmed by 2 bases and 0 bases, with 11 bases remaining between them. CDR3 in DNA: TGCGCCAGCAGTGAGCAGGCAGCAGATAGCAATCAGCCCCAGCATTTT. Its translation is CASSEQAADSNQPQHF.

The chain links TRBV2 to TRBJ2-1; 14 bases are a match to TRBD2. The CDR3 extends over 15 amino acids. Germline values: CDR1 SNHLY, CDR2 FYNNEI. The junction had 2 bases not matched to a gene; V was cut back by 1 base and J by 9 bases. The CDR3 sequence: CASSEGLAGGGEQFF. The DNA of the CDR3 is TGTGCCAGCAGTGAAGGACTAGCGGGGGGGGGTGAGCAGTTCTTC.

In its sample, this clone was seen a few times. J is TRBJ2-1 and V is TRBV13; 11 bases are a match to TRBD2. The CDR3 totals 24 residues. The germline CDR1 and CDR2 sequences are PRHDT and FYEKMQ (reference sequence). J was trimmed by 4 bases and V by 1 base; bases with no gene match: 27. The CDR3 DNA is TGTGCCAGCAGCTTAGCCCTCCCCCGAATAGCGGGGGGGCATATTACCGCAACATACAATGAGCAGTTCTTC. Its translation is CASSLALPRIAGGHITATYNEQFF.

In this sample, this clone turned up a few times. The genes are TRBV6-5 and TRBJ1-3, with a possible D match to TRBD1 (6 bases). The CDR3 is 14 amino acids. Germline CDR1 MNHEY, CDR2 SVGAGI. The V gene lost 3 bases and the J gene lost 2 bases, with 8 bases spanning the gap. The CDR3 sequence is CASSYGDTGNTIYF. CDR3 nucleotides: TGTGCCAGCAGTTATGGGGACACTGGAAACACCATATATTTT.

This chain uses TRBV7-9 with TRBJ2-5; weak D call: TRBD2 (7 bases). Trimming cost V 5 bases and J 2 bases, with 27 bases left between them. The CDR3 sequence is 19 residues long. The germline V gene encodes CDR1 SEHNR and CDR2 FQNEAQ (reference sequence). Here the CDR3 reads CASSPGGGARILLQETQYF. The CDR3 bases are TGTGCCAGCAGCCCCGGTGGGGGGGCTCGAATACTCTTACAAGAGACCCAGTACTTC.

This clone was seen more than once but under ten times. The chain joins TRBV18 to TRBJ2-2; TRBD1 matches at 11 bases. Germline trimming cut 5 bases from V and 5 bases from J; bases unmatched to any gene: 13. The CDR3 sequence is 18 residues long. Germline-derived CDR1 and CDR2 are KGHSH and LQKENI. CDR3 in amino acids: CASSMDRGPVQRTGELFF. CDR3 coding DNA: TGTGCCAGCTCAATGGACAGGGGGCCCGTTCAAAGAACCGGGGAGCTGTTTTTT.

The chain couples TRBV28 to TRBJ1-5; D call uncertain. This CDR3 spans 16 amino acids. V was trimmed by 3 bases and J by 2 bases, leaving 14 bases between them. Germline V gene lookup returns CDR1 MDHEN and CDR2 SYDVKM. The CDR3 region is CASSFPLPLGNQPQHF. The CDR3 DNA is TGTGCCAGCAGTTTTCCCCTTCCCCTTGGCAATCAGCCCCAGCATTTT.

This chain links TRBV27 with TRBJ1-5; perhaps TRBD1 as D (6 bases). This CDR3 region has 14 residues. Trimming pared 6 bases from V and 0 bases from J, leaving 9 bases between. The germline V gene encodes CDR1 MNHEY and CDR2 SMNVEV (reference sequence). CDR3 nucleotide sequence: TGTGCCAGCAGCTACAGGGATAGCAATCAGCCCCAGCATTTT. Its translation is CASSYRDSNQPQHF.

This sequence joins TRBV28 and TRBJ1-2; the match to TRBD1 covers 10 bases. Looked up from germline, CDR1 is MDHEN and CDR2 is SYDVKM. Unmatched junction bases numbered 5, after V lost 3 bases and J lost 7 bases. The CDR3 length is 14 residues. The CDR3 sequence: CASSLTGGFFGYTF. CDR3 bases: TGTGCCAGCAGTTTGACAGGGGGCTTTTTTGGCTACACCTTC.

The chain employs TRBV27 and TRBJ1-2; D remains unclear. The V and J ends lost 4 bases and 2 bases respectively, with 11 bases between them. CDR3 length: 14 residues. CDR1 is MNHEY and CDR2 is SMNVEV in the germline V gene (reference sequence). The CDR3 protein is CASSSSGKNYGYTF. The DNA for the CDR3 is TGTGCCAGCAGTTCGTCCGGGAAAAACTATGGCTACACCTTC.

The chain carries TRBV11-2 and TRBJ1-1, with TRBD1 as a possible D gene (6 bases). The germline V and J ends were trimmed by 6 bases and 1 base, with 12 bases remaining between them. Germline-derived CDR1 and CDR2 are SGHAT and FQNNGV. This CDR3 has 14 residues. DNA for the CDR3: TGTGCCAGCAGGGATACAGGGCGGAACACTGAAGCTTTCTTT. Its translation: CASRDTGRNTEAFF.

The chain has TRBV7-3 and TRBJ2-5; possible D gene TRBD2, 6 bases. The CDR3 runs to 14 residues. Per germline, CDR1 SGHTA and CDR2 FQGTGA. Trimming removed 1 base at V and 2 bases at J, with 8 bases between. The CDR3 nucleotides read TGTGCCAGCAGCTTAATGGGGGGTCAAGAGACCCAGTACTTC. Protein sequence: CASSLMGGQETQYF. The complete variable domain, with remaining parts taken from reference TRBV7-3 and TRBJ2-5, reads GAGVSQTPSNKVTEKGKYVELRCDPISGHTALYWYRQSLGQGPEFLIYFQGTGAADDSGLPNDRFFAVRPEGSVSTLKIQRTERGDSAVYLCASSLMGGQETQYFGPGTRLLVL.

The chain combines TRBV5-1 with TRBJ2-3, with a tentative D call TRBD2 (7 bases). Looked up from germline, CDR1 is SGHRS and CDR2 is YFSETQ. V lost 5 bases, J lost 4 bases, and 14 bases lay in between. The length of the CDR3 is 14 residues. The CDR3 coding sequence is TGCGCCAGCAGTGGGGGGGGGCTCGCAGATACGCAGTATTTT. This sequence encodes CASSGGGLADTQYF.

The chain is built from TRBV9 and TRBJ1-1, with D perhaps matching TRBD1 (5 bases). Looked up from germline, CDR1 is SGDLS and CDR2 is YYNGEE. The CDR3 runs 13 residues. V lost 4 bases and J 8 bases, leaving 15 bases between the germline ends. CDR3: CASSPGTGREAFF. The CDR3 bases are TGTGCCAGCAGCCCGGGGACGGGGAGGGAAGCTTTCTTT.

The chain is built from TRBV2 and TRBJ2-2, with 13 bases lining up with TRBD2. The CDR3 runs 15 residues. CDR1 and CDR2 (germline): SNHLY, FYNNEI. V shed 10 bases and J 3 bases; nucleotides not matched to a gene: 5. The CDR3 protein is CAITTSGRDTGELFF. CDR3 DNA sequence: TGTGCCATCACAACTAGCGGGAGGGACACCGGGGAGCTGTTTTTT.

This clone was counted once. The chain combines TRBV5-6 with TRBJ2-1; TRBD1 matches at 8 bases. The germline CDR1 and CDR2 sequences are SGHDT and YYEEEE. J was trimmed by 4 bases and V by 6 bases; bases with no gene match: 6. The CDR3 totals 14 residues. The CDR3 loop reads CASTGTGLYNEQFF. The CDR3 DNA is TGTGCCAGCACCGGGACAGGACTATACAATGAGCAGTTCTTC.

The CDR3 DNA sequence: TGTGCCAGTAGAACTAGCGGGGGGGCCGGGGAGACCCAGTACTTC. This codes for CASRTSGGAGETQYF. The V and J genes are TRBV19 and TRBJ2-5; 13 bases map to TRBD2. CDR1 and CDR2 (germline): LNHDA, SQIVND (reference sequence). V lost 6 bases, J lost 5 bases, and 6 bases stayed unmatched. This CDR3 has 15 residues.

V is TRBV6-6 and J is TRBJ2-7; 7 bases map to TRBD1. V dropped 5 bases and J dropped 4; count of bases not matched to a gene: 5. The CDR3 covers 13 residues. Looked up from germline, CDR1 is MNHNY and CDR2 is SVGAGI (reference sequence). The CDR3 nucleotides are TGTGCCAGCAGTACTGACAGGGTTTACGAGCAGTACTTC. It codes for CASSTDRVYEQYF.

This sequence joins TRBV2 and TRBJ1-6, with 9 bases fitting TRBD1. The germline gives CDR1 SNHLY, CDR2 FYNNEI. V lost 6 bases to trimming and J lost 5 bases; unmatched junction nucleotides: 2. The CDR3 runs 14 residues. This chain's CDR3 is CASRRTGDNSPLHF. CDR3 nucleotide sequence: TGTGCCAGCAGGAGGACAGGGGATAATTCACCCCTCCACTTT.

This rearrangement joins TRBV5-6 to TRBJ2-1, with 8 positions matching TRBD2. Germline V gene lookup returns CDR1 SGHDT and CDR2 YYEEEE. The CDR3 spans 14 residues. After removal of 4 bases from V and 3 bases from J, the junction contained 3 bases not matched to a gene. CDR3 protein: CASSVLADYNEQFF. The CDR3 DNA follows: TGTGCCAGCAGCGTACTAGCGGACTACAATGAGCAGTTCTTC.

The chain employs TRBV7-8 and TRBJ2-5; 8 nucleotides agree with TRBD1. With V trimmed by 8 bases and J by 2 bases, 13 bases remained unmatched. Germline CDR1 is SGHVS and CDR2 is FQNEAQ. This CDR3 spans 16 amino acids. The CDR3 region has the DNA TGTGCCAGCCGTGGGCACTTACAGGGGGATCAAGAGACCCAGTACTTC. This encodes CASRGHLQGDQETQYF.

CDR3 nucleotides: TGTGCCAGCAGTATCAGGGGGTATAATGAAAAACTGTTTTTT. This translates into CASSIRGYNEKLFF. The rearrangement joins TRBV2 to TRBJ1-4, with TRBD1 matching 7 bases. CDR3 length equals 14 residues. Germline V gene sequence: CDR1 SNHLY, CDR2 FYNNEI. V shed 5 bases and J 4 bases; nucleotides not matched to a gene: 4. The variable domain in full, with the rest retrieved from reference TRBV2 and TRBJ1-4, is EPEVTQTPSHQVTQMGQEVILRCVPISNHLYFYWYRQILGQKVEFLVSFYNNEISEKSEIFDDQFSVERPDGSNFTLKIRSTKLEDSAMYFCASSIRGYNEKLFFGSGTQLSVL.

The chain has TRBV10-3 and TRBJ1-1, with 7 nucleotides matching TRBD1. Germline V lookup: CDR1 ENHRY, CDR2 SYGVKD. The CDR3 consists of 14 residues. V was pared by 2 bases and J by 3 bases, with 3 bases of the junction left unmatched. The CDR3 nucleotides read TGTGCCATCAGTGAGAGAGGGACAGACACTGAAGCTTTCTTT. It encodes CAISERGTDTEAFF.

The chain combines TRBV7-3 with TRBJ1-1, with D possibly matching TRBD1 (6 bases). Germline assignment: CDR1 SGHTA and CDR2 FQGTGA. Trimming took 5 bases from V and 2 from J, leaving 18 bases between them. The CDR3 consists of 16 residues. The CDR3 DNA reads as TGTGCCAGCAGCCCCATTCATAAGACAGGCAACACTGAAGCTTTCTTT. It codes for CASSPIHKTGNTEAFF.

This clone was recorded only once. The chain joins TRBV18 to TRBJ2-7, with 8 bases fitting TRBD1. Trimming at V came to 4 bases and at J to 5 bases, leaving 1 base not matched to a gene. Per the germline V gene, CDR1 is KGHSH and CDR2 is LQKENI. The CDR3 contains 12 residues. The CDR3 nucleotides read TGTGCCAGCTCACAGGACAGGGACGAGCAGTACTTC. Translating gives CASSQDRDEQYF.